This TCR beta chain was captured in a study of blood T cell repertoires in COVID-19 (dated by TCRdb to 2018 to 2021). Concerning the study at large: Samples from collaborators originated in the United States, Italy and Spain and spanned both the acute and convalescent phases of COVID-19. The repertoires were released in a freely available public database meant as a resource for research on the immune response to SARS-CoV-2. The sample metadata nearly always contained a de-identified subject ID, COVID-19 status, age in years and sex. The prospective study material was composed of cDNA or gDNA derived from T cells, B-cell-depleted T cells, or PBMCs. HLA class I and class II types, where available, came from metadata supplied by the sample provider rather than from assay-based typing. The dataset comprised deeply sampled blood TCRbeta repertoires from subjects exposed to, actively infected with, or recovered from COVID-19. Samples came from the ongoing ImmuneRACE study (first 160 participants) plus 1,254 subjects from 6 global collaborators.

This clone was counted a few times. Its antigen remains undetermined. No much larger clone exists at a distance of one base, and base qualities are not known. The sample holds other DNA sequences that translate to the same CDR3. The investigation overall reported the following: Clinical and demographic metadata were provided uncurated, with the amount varying by source and participant.

TCRbeta CDR3 regions were amplified from genomic DNA by means of the immunoSEQ Assay, a bias-controlled multiplex PCR. The study's own analysis went as follows. The number of nucleated cells in each sample was estimated by amplification of reference gene primers within the assay. To quantify the absolute abundance of each unique TCRbeta CDR3 rearrangement, sequence reads were collapsed and filtered. For each sample, productive Simpson clonality was calculated by taking the square root of Simpson's diversity index across productive rearrangements. The immuneACCESS repertoire file appears here via TCRdb, limited to in-frame rearrangements. These files lack a portion of the clones; in checked studies, under half of the deficit traces to unresolved V genes, and the cause of the others is not known. Clone size and V and J calls were adopted from that table, with D and trimming inferred from the DNA. The sample table records nearly 95,000 clones; approximately 87% of these occur just once. The leading ten clones occupy 7% to 9% of the sample.

Collaborating institutions collected whole blood in K2EDTA tubes following their own protocols. For TCRbeta analysis, collaborator samples were shipped as frozen whole blood, as isolated PBMCs, or as DNA extracted from either sample type. V is trimmed back by 4 bases and J by 2 bases, and the junction contains 8 bases that no gene match accounts for. According to the germline V gene, CDR1 reads SGHRS and CDR2 reads YFSETQ. The CDR3 starts with the cysteine, ends with the phenylalanine, and has 16 residues. The entry retains the CDR3 DNA only, 48 bases that are in frame from base 1. Sequencing used peripheral blood. The chain is assembled from TRBV5-1 and TRBJ2-1, with 8 bases aligning to TRBD2. The sequence was collected from a human donor with acute or convalescent COVID-19. The donor label of this sample is uncertain. The CDR3 protein sequence reads: CASSLGSGGPYNEQFF. The DNA reads as follows: TGCGCCAGCAGCCTCGGGAGCGGGGGCCCCTACAATGAGCAGTTCTTC.